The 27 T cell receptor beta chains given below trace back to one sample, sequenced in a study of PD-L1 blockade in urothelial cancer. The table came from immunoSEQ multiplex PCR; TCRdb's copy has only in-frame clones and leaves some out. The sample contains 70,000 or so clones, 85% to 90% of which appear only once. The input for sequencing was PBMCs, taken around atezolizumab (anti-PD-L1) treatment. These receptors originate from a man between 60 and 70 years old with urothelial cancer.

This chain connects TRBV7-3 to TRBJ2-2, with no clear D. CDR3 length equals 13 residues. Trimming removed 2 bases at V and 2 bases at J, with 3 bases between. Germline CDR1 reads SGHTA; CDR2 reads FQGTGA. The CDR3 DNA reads TGTGCCAGCAGCTTATCTAACACCGGGGAGCTGTTTTTT. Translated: CASSLSNTGELFF.

Written as DNA, the CDR3 is TGTGCCTGGGGAGCGGGGGAGGGGGAGACCCAGTACTTC. Protein product: CAWGAGEGETQYF. The chain is built from TRBV30 and TRBJ2-5, with 8 bases lining up with TRBD2. The CDR3 consists of 13 residues. Germline CDR1 GTSNPN, CDR2 SVGIG (reference sequence). The V segment lost 5 bases and the J segment 5 bases; nucleotides outside the gene matches: 7.

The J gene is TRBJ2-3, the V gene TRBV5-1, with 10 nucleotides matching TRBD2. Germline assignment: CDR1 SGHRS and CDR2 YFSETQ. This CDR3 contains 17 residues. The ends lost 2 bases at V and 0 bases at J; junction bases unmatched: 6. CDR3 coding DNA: TGCGCCAGCAGCTTTCGACTAGCGGGCGCTAGCACAGATACGCAGTATTTT. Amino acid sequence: CASSFRLAGASTDTQYF.

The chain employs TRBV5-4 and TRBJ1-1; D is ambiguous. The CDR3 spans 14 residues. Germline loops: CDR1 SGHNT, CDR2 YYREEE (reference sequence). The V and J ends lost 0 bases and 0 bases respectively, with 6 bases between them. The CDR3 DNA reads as TGTGCCAGCAGCTTGGCCGTGTTGAACACTGAAGCTTTCTTT. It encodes CASSLAVLNTEAFF.

CDR3 coding DNA: TGTGCCAGCAGTGACTCGACAGTCGGAACCAAAGCTTTCTTT. Translating it yields CASSDSTVGTKAFF. The chain links TRBV6-1 to TRBJ1-1; D might be TRBD1 (5 bases). The ends were cut back, 3 bases at V and 9 bases at J, with 17 bases in the middle. The germline V gene has CDR1 MNHNS and CDR2 SASEGT. CDR3 length: 14 residues.

CDR3 DNA sequence: TGTGCCAGCTCACAAGACAGGACTAACTATGGCTACACCTTC. As protein: CASSQDRTNYGYTF. V and J are TRBV18 and TRBJ1-2; TRBD1 might be the D (6 bases). V lost 4 bases to trimming and J lost 0 bases, with 9 bases between them. The CDR3 is 14 amino acids. Germline CDR1 reads KGHSH; CDR2 reads LQKENI.

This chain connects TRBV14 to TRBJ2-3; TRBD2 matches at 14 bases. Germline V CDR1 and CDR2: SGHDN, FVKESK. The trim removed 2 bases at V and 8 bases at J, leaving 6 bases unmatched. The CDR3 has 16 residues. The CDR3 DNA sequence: TGTGCCAGCAGCCAACTAGGGACTAGCGGGAGAGGTACGCAGTATTTT. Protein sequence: CASSQLGTSGRGTQYF.

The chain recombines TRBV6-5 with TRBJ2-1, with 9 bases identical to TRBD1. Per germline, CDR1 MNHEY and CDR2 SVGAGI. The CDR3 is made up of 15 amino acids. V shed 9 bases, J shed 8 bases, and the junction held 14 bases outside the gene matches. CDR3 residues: CASYAPGQGQDEQFF. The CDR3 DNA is TGTGCCAGTTACGCGCCGGGACAGGGACAGGATGAGCAGTTCTTC.

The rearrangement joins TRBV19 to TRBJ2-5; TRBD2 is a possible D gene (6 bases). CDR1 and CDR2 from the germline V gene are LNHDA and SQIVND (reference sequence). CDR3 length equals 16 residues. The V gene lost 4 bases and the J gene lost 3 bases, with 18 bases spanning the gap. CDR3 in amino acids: CASSRTGTGTEETQYF. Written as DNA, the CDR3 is TGTGCCAGTAGTAGAACCGGGACTGGAACAGAAGAGACCCAGTACTTC.

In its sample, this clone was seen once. This CDR3 reads CASSPGGGYQETQYF. In nucleotides, the CDR3 is TGTGCCAGCTCACCCGGCGGGGGGTACCAAGAGACCCAGTACTTC. The chain employs TRBV18 and TRBJ2-5; 8 nucleotides match TRBD2. V dropped 3 bases and J dropped 0; count of bases not matched to a gene: 3. The CDR3 totals 15 residues. Per the germline V gene, CDR1 is KGHSH and CDR2 is LQKENI.

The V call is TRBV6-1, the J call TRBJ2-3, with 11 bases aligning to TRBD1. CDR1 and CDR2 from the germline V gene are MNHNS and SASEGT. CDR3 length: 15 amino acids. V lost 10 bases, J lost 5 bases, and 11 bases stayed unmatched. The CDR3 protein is CATGTGQGAIDTQYF. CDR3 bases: TGTGCCACTGGTACCGGACAGGGGGCCATAGATACGCAGTATTTT.

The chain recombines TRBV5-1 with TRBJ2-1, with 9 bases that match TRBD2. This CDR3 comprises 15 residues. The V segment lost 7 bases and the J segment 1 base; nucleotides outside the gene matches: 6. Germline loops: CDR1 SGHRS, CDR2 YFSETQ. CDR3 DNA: TGCGCCAGCGGCAAGACTAGCGGTTCCTACAATGAGCAGTTCTTC. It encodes CASGKTSGSYNEQFF.

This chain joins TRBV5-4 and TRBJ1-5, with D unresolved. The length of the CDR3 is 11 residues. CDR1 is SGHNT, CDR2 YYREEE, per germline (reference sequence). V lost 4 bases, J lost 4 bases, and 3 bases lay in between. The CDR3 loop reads CASSINQPQHF. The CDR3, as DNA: TGTGCCAGCAGCATAAATCAGCCCCAGCATTTT.

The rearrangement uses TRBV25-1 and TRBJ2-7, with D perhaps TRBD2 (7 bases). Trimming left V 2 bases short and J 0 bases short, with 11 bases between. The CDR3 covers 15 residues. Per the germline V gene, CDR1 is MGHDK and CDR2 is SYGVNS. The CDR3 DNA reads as TGTGCCAGCAGTGAACTTAGGGGGGGCTCCTACGAGCAGTACTTC. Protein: CASSELRGGSYEQYF.

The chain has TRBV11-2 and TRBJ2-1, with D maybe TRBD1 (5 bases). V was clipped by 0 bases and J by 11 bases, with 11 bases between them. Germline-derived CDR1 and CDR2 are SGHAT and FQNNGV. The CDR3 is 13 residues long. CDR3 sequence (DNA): TGTGCCAGCAGCTTAGATAGGCAGGGTCAGCAGTTCTTC. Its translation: CASSLDRQGQQFF.

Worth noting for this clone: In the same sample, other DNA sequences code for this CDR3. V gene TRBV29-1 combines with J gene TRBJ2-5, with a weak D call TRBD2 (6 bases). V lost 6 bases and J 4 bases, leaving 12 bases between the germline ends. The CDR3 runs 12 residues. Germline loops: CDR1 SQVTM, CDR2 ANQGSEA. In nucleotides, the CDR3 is TGCAGCGTCGGTCGGGGGAGAGAGACCCAGTACTTC. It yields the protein CSVGRGRETQYF.

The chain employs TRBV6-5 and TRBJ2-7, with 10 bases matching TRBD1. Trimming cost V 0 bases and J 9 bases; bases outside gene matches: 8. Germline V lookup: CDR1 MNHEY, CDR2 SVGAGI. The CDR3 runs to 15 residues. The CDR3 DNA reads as TGTGCCAGCAGTTACTCCGTGACAGGGGGCGCGGTGCAGTACTTC. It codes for CASSYSVTGGAVQYF.

For the CDR3, the DNA is TGCGCCAGCAGCCGCCAAGAGGGGGATTTGCAACTGTTTTTT. Its translation: CASSRQEGDLQLFF. The V call is TRBV4-1, the J call TRBJ1-4, with D maybe TRBD1 (6 bases). Between the trimmed V and J ends, which lost 4 bases and 12 bases, there was a span of 18 bases. Germline V gene lookup returns CDR1 MGHRA and CDR2 YSYEKL. The CDR3 runs to 14 residues.

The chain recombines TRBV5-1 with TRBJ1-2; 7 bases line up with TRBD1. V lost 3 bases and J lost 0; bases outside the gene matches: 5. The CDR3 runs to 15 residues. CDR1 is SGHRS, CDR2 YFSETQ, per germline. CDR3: CASSSGQRANYGYTF. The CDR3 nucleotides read TGCGCCAGCAGCTCGGGACAGCGAGCTAACTATGGCTACACCTTC.

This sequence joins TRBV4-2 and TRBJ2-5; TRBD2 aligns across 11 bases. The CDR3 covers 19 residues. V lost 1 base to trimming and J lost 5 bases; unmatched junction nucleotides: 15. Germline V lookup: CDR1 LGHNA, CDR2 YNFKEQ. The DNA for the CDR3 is TGTGCCAGCAGCCAAGCCCAGTTGGTAGCGGGGGGGCAGGGGGAGACCCAGTACTTC. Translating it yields CASSQAQLVAGGQGETQYF.

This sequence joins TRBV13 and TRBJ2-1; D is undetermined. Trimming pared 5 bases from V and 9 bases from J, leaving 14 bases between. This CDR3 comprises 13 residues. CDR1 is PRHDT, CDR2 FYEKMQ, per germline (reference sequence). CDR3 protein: CASSSNRRLEQFF. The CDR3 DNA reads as TGTGCCAGCAGCAGCAACCGGCGACTTGAGCAGTTCTTC. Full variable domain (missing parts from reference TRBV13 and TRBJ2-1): AAGVIQSPRHLIKEKRETATLKCYPIPRHDTVYWYQQGPGQDPQFLISFYEKMQSDKGSIPDRFSAQQFSDYHSELNMSSLELGDSALYFCASSSNRRLEQFFGPGTRLTVL.

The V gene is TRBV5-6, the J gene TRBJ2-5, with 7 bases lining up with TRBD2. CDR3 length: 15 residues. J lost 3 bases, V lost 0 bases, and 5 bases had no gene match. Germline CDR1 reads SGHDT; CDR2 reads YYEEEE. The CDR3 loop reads CASSLERDGEETQYF. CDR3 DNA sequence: TGTGCCAGCAGCTTGGAGCGGGACGGGGAAGAGACCCAGTACTTC.

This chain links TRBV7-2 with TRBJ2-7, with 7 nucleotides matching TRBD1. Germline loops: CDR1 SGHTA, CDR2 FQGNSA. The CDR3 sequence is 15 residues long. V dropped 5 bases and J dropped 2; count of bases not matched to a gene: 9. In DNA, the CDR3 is TGTGCCAGCAGCGTCTCCGGGACAGTTACCTACGAGCAGTACTTC. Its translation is CASSVSGTVTYEQYF.

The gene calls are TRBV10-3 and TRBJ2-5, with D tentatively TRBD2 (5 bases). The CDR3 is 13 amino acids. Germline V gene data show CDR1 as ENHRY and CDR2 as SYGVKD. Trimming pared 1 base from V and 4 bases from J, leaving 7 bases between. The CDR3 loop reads CAISELGGETQYF. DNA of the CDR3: TGTGCCATCAGTGAGTTAGGAGGAGAGACCCAGTACTTC.

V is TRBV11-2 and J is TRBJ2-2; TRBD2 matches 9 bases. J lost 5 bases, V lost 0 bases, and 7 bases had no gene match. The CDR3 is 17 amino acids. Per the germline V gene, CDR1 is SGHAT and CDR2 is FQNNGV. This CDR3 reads CASSLDPSGGRTGELFF. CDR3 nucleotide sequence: TGTGCCAGCAGCTTAGATCCGAGCGGGGGGCGTACCGGGGAGCTGTTTTTT.

The CDR3 sequence is CASSYSGLRPSKELFF. For the CDR3, the DNA is TGTGCCAGCAGTTACTCGGGACTACGCCCGTCTAAGGAGCTGTTTTTT. The chain carries TRBV6-5 and TRBJ2-2; the match to TRBD2 covers 7 bases. The V gene's germline CDR1 is MNHEY and CDR2 SVGAGI. V lost 0 bases to trimming and J lost 10 bases; unmatched junction nucleotides: 11. CDR3 length equals 16 residues.

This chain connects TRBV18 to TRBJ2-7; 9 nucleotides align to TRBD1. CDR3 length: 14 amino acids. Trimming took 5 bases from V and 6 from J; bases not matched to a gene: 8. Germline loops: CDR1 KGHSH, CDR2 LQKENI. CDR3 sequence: CASSTWTGEGEQYF. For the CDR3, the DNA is TGTGCCAGCTCAACATGGACAGGGGAGGGCGAGCAGTACTTC.